This T cell receptor beta chain was captured in a study of shared clonotypes between healthy human individuals. Whole-study context: Donor ages ranged 18 to 49 years: a couple of women, a few men.

It was CD45RO-negative cells, positively selected for CCR7, that made up naive CD8 cells, with terminally differentiated effector memory CD45RA+ cells excluded. Trimming removed 6 bases at V and 8 bases at J, with 14 bases between. The CDR3 contains 12 residues. Looked up from germline, CDR1 is SGHKS and CDR2 is YYEKEE (reference sequence). At the deep level, the assay was run. 200 to 250 ng DNA, 30,000 or so T cell genomes, went into each sorted-subset replicate PCR. The table came from immunoSEQ multiplex PCR; TCRdb's copy has only in-frame clones and leaves some out. The table lists approximately 1.9 million clones, just under 95% of them singletons.

The chain combines TRBV5-5 with TRBJ1-1, with D perhaps TRBD1 (6 bases). The receptor was derived from a man between 18 and 35 years old in good health. Some clones in this sample may be carry-over from other donors' samples. Specimen: naive CD8+ T cells from PBMCs. Here the CDR3 DNA reads TGTGCCAGCAACCCGTCCGGGACAGAAGCTTTCTTT. It codes for CASNPSGTEAFF.